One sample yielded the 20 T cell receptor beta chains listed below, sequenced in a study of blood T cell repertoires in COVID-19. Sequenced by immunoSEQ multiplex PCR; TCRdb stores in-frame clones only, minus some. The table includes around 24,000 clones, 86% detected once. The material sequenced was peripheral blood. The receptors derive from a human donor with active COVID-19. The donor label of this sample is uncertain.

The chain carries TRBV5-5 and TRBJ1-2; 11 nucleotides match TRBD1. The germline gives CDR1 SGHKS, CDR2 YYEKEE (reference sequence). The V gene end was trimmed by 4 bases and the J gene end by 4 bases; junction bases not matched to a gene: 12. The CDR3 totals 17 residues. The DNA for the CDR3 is TGTGCCAGCAGCGTCGGACAGGGGGCCCGCAGCTTCTATGGCTACACCTTC. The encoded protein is CASSVGQGARSFYGYTF.

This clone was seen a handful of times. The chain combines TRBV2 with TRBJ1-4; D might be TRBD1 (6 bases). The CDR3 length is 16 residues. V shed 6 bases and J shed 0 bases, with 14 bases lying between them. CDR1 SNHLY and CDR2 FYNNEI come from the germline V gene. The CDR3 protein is CASRDPDSATNEKLFF. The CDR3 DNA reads TGTGCCAGCAGGGATCCGGACAGCGCAACTAATGAAAAACTGTTTTTT.

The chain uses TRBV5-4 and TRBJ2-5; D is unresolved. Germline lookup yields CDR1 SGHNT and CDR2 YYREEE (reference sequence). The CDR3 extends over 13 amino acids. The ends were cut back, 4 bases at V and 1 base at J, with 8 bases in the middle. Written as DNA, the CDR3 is TGTGCCAGCAGCCCACGGAGCCAAGAGACCCAGTACTTC. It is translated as CASSPRSQETQYF.

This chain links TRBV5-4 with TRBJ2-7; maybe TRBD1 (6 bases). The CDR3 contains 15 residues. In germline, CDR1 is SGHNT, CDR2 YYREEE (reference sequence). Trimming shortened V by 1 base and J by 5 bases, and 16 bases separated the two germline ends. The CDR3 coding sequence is TGTGCCAGCAGCTTGACGGACAGAGGCCGCAACGAGCAGTACTTC. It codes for CASSLTDRGRNEQYF. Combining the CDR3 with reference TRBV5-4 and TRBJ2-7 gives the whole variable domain ETGVTQSPTHLIKTRGQQVTLRCSSQSGHNTVSWYQQALGQGPQFIFQYYREEENGRGNFPPRFSGLQFPNYSSELNVNALELDDSALYLCASSLTDRGRNEQYFGPGTRLTVT.

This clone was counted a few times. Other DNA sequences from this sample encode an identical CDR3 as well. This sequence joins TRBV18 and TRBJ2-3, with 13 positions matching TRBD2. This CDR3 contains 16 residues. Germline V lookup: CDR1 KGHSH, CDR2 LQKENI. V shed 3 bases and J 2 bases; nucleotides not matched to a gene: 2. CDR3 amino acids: CASSPGTSGTTDTQYF. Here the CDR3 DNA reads TGTGCCAGCTCACCCGGGACTAGCGGGACCACAGATACGCAGTATTTT.

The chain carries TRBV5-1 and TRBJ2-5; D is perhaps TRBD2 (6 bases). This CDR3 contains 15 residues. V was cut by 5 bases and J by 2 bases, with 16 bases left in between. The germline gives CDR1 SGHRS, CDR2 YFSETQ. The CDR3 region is CASRATEGLQETQYF. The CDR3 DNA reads TGCGCCAGCAGGGCGACGGAAGGACTACAAGAGACCCAGTACTTC.

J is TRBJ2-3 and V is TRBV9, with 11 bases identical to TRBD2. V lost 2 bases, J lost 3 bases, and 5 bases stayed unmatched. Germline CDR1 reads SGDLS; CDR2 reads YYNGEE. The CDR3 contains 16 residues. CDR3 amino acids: CASSVDSGGATDTQYF. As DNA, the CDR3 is TGTGCCAGCAGCGTGGATAGCGGGGGGGCTACAGATACGCAGTATTTT.

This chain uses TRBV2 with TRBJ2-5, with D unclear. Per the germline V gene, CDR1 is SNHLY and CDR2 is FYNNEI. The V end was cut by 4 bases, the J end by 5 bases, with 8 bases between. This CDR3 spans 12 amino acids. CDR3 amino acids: CASSGSRETQYF. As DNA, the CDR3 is TGTGCCAGCAGTGGTTCGAGGGAGACCCAGTACTTC.

CDR3 amino acids: CASSLGMRTYEQYF. The CDR3 DNA follows: TGTGCCAGCAGCTTAGGTATGAGAACCTACGAGCAGTACTTC. The chain has TRBV11-3 and TRBJ2-7; unclear D gene. V was trimmed by 1 base and J by 2 bases, leaving 9 bases between them. This CDR3 has 14 residues. CDR1 SGHNT and CDR2 YENEEA come from the germline V gene.

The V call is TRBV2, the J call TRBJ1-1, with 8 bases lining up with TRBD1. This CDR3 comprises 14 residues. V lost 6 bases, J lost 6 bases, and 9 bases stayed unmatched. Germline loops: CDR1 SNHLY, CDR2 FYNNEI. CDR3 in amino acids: CASRFIQGGAEAFF. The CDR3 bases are TGTGCCAGCAGGTTTATACAGGGGGGGGCTGAAGCTTTCTTT.

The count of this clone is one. CDR3 residues: CASSLAPGVNEQFF. The DNA for the CDR3 is TGCGCCAGCAGCTTGGCCCCGGGTGTCAATGAGCAGTTCTTC. The chain combines TRBV5-1 with TRBJ2-1, with D uncertain. The CDR3 is 14 residues long. Deletions cut 0 bases from V and 6 bases from J, with 10 bases between. The germline gives CDR1 SGHRS, CDR2 YFSETQ.

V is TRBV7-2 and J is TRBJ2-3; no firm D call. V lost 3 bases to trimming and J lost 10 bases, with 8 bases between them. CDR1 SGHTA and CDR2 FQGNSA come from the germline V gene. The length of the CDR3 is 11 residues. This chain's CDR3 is CASSFTGAQYF. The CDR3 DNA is TGTGCCAGCAGCTTTACCGGAGCGCAGTATTTT. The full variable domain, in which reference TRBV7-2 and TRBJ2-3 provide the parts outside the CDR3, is GAGVSQSPSNKVTEKGKDVELRCDPISGHTALYWYRQSLGQGLEFLIYFQGNSAPDKSGLPSDRFSAERTGGSVSTLTIQRTQQEDSAVYLCASSFTGAQYFGPGTRLTVL.

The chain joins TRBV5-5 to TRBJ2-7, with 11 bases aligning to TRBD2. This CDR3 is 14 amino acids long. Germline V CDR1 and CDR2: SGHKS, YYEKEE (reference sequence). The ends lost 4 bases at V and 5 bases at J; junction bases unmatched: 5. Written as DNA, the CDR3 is TGTGCCAGCAGCCCCTTGACTAGCGGGGACGAGCAGTACTTC. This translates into CASSPLTSGDEQYF.

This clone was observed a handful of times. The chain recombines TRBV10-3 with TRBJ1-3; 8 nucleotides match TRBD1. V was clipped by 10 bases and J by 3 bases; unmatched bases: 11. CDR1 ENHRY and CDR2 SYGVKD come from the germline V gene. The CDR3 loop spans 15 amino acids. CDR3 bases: TGTGCCACGTACCCGGGACAGGACCTTGGAAACACCATATATTTT. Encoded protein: CATYPGQDLGNTIYF.

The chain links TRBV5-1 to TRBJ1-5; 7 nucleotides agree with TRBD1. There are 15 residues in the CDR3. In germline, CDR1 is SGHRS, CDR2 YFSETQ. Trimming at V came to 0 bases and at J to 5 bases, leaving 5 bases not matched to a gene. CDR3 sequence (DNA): TGCGCCAGCAGCTTGGAGGGACAGTGGGATCAGCCCCAGCATTTT. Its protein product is CASSLEGQWDQPQHF.

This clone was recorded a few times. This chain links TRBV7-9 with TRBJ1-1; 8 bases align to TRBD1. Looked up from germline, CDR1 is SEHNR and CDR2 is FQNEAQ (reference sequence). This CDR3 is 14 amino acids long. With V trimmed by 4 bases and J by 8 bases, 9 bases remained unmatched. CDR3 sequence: CASSSRTGTGEAFF. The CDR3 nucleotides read TGTGCCAGCAGCTCCAGAACCGGGACAGGAGAAGCTTTCTTT.

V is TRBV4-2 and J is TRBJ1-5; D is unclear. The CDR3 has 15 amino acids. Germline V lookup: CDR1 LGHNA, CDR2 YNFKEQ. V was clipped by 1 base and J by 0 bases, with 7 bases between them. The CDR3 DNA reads TGTGCCAGCAGCCAAGCGAGGGTTAGCAATCAGCCCCAGCATTTT. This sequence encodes CASSQARVSNQPQHF.

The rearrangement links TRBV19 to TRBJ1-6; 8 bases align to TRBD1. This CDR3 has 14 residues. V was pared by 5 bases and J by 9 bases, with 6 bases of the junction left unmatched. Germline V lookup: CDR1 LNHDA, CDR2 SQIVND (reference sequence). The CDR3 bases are TGTGCCAGTAGTCCCGGACAGGGTAGTTCACCCCTCCACTTT. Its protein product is CASSPGQGSSPLHF.

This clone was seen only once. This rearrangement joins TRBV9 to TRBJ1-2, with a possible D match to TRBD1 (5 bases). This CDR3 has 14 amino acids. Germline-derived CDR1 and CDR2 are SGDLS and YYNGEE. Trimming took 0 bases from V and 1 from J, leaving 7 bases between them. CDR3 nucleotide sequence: TGTGCCAGCAGCGTAGCAGGGATTAACTATGGCTACACCTTC. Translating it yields CASSVAGINYGYTF.

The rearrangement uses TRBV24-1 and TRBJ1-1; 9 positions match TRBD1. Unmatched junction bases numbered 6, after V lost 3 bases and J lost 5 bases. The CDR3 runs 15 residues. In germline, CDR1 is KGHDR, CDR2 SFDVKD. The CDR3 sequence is CATSDRTGVFTEAFF. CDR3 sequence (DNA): TGTGCCACCAGTGATCGGACAGGGGTGTTTACTGAAGCTTTCTTT.